This T cell receptor beta chain was sequenced during a study of identical twins. Study-level points and caveats: Models, which agreed with sharing between unrelated individuals, nonetheless underestimated the out-of-frame TCR alpha sharing seen in monozygotic twins. Twins' excess sharing was less marked for out-of-frame beta sequences.

TCRdb re-called the 5' RACE reads with MiXCR, one entry per CDR3 protein. The sample yields fewer than 250,000 distinct CDR3 sequences, approximately 7.3% seen once. Trimming removed 0 bases from V and 2 bases from J, with 12 bases in between. The CDR3 totals 16 residues. Germline loops: CDR1 LGHNA, CDR2 YNFKEQ. In regard to this clonotype: Its antigen is not identified.

These data are also associated with another study on yellow fever vaccine responses in identical twins.

The sequence came from a woman aged 18-35 years in good health. V usage is TRBV4-2 and J usage is TRBJ2-3, with D perhaps matching TRBD2 (6 bases). The sequencing input was CD8+ T cells sorted from blood. This CDR3 reads CASSQDFPSDTDTQYF. The CDR3 bases are TGTGCCAGCAGCCAAGATTTTCCTAGCGACACAGATACGCAGTATTTT.